Sequencing of this T cell receptor beta chain was carried out in a study of cytotoxic CD8 clonotypes in ibrutinib-treated CLL. About the research overall: Mean per-sample yields comprised 255,043 productive templates and 94,082 productive rearrangements.

Sequencing was performed with immunoSEQ multiplex PCR; in TCRdb, only in-frame clones are kept and a portion is missing. The repertoire holds some 20,000 clones, roughly 80% seen once, with approximately 6.9% in the top ten. Notes on the study in general: Private clonotypes, not public ones, expanded at ibrutinib response.

Trimming shortened V by 6 bases and J by 2 bases, and 8 bases separated the two germline ends. Germline loops: CDR1 SGHDN, CDR2 FVKESK. CDR3 length equals 13 residues. Notes on this clone: Its antigen is unidentified.

The receptor comes from a human donor with chronic lymphocytic leukemia. The rearrangement joins TRBV14 to TRBJ1-3; D unresolved. This material consisted of PBMCs, taken before ibrutinib treatment. DNA of the CDR3: TGTGCCAGCAGATGGGCGGCTGGAAACACCATATATTTT. Translating gives CASRWAAGNTIYF.